A selection of T cell receptor beta chains follows, all from one sample in a study of human T cells and chemical hapten exposure. From the RACE reads, TCRdb called clonotypes with MiXCR, one entry per CDR3 protein. Of some 200,000 distinct CDR3 sequences in the sample, approximately 20% are singletons; the top ten hold about 6.7%. This specimen was whole blood, taken in connection with sensitization to the hapten diphenylcyclopropenone (DPC). Every receptor here comes from a woman between 50 and 59 years old with alopecia areata. Some clones in this sample may be carry-over from other donors' samples. Each CDR3 is given with its conserved first and last residue. A D gene is named only where the DNA matches it firmly. Not all rows give a size; the values are once, few, many and, for expanded clones, a class.

TRBV10-3	-	TRBJ1-6	few	CAISERRGDSPLHF	TGTGCCATCAGTGAGCGGAGAGGGGATTCACCCCTCCACTTT
TRBV6-1	TRBD1	TRBJ1-2	-	CASRLGTGGSNGYTF	TGTGCCAGCAGGCTGGGAACAGGGGGCTCTAATGGCTACACCTTC
TRBV3-1	TRBD2	TRBJ2-2	few	CASSSGLAGGDTGELFF	TGTGCCAGCAGTTCCGGACTAGCGGGAGGGGACACCGGGGAGCTGTTTTTT
TRBV3-1	TRBD1	TRBJ2-7	-	CASRGTGGYEQYF	TGTGCCAGCAGAGGGACAGGGGGGTACGAGCAGTACTTC
TRBV5-1	TRBD2	TRBJ2-1	-	CASSLPTSGGAYNEQFF	TGCGCCAGCAGCTTGCCGACTAGCGGAGGAGCCTACAATGAGCAGTTCTTC
TRBV12-3/TRBV12-4	-	TRBJ1-6	few	CASRPRGEHNSPLHF	TGTGCCAGCAGGCCGAGGGGGGAACATAATTCACCCCTCCACTTT
TRBV29-1	-	TRBJ2-5	few	CSVATHPEETQYF	TGCAGCGTTGCAACCCACCCAGAAGAGACCCAGTACTTC
TRBV5-1	-	TRBJ2-7	-	CASSLRSLGYERYF	TGCGCCAGCAGCTTACGCTCTTTGGGCTACGAGCGGTACTTC
TRBV29-1	-	TRBJ1-5	few	CSVATGFNQPQHF	TGCAGCGTGGCGACAGGTTTTAATCAGCCCCAGCATTTT
TRBV2	-	TRBJ1-1	-	CASSNDLNTEAFF	TGTGCCAGCAGTAATGACTTGAACACTGAAGCTTTCTTT
TRBV29-1	TRBD2	TRBJ2-7	-	CSVEGLAGLSSYEQYF	TGCAGCGTTGAAGGACTAGCGGGCCTCTCCTCCTACGAGCAGTACTTC
TRBV5-1	-	TRBJ2-1	-	CASSLSTRRSEQFF	TGCGCCAGCAGCTTGTCGACCCGGCGGAGTGAGCAGTTCTTC
TRBV9	-	TRBJ2-1	few	CASSVARDEIVNEQFF	TGTGCCAGCAGCGTAGCCAGGGATGAGATAGTCAATGAGCAGTTCTTC
TRBV2	TRBD1	TRBJ2-3	-	CASSPSLFDRGRTDTQYF	TGTGCCAGCAGTCCCTCCCTGTTCGACAGGGGGCGAACAGATACGCAGTATTTT
TRBV6-5	-	TRBJ1-6	-	CASREGLNSPLHF	TGTGCCAGCAGAGAGGGCTTGAATTCACCCCTCCACTTT
TRBV20-1	-	TRBJ1-2	-	CSAPGSYYGYTF	TGCAGTGCTCCGGGGAGCTACTATGGCTACACCTTC
TRBV9	TRBD2	TRBJ2-2	few	CASSVLAGGGTGELFF	TGTGCCAGCAGCGTACTAGCGGGGGGGGGCACCGGGGAGCTGTTTTTT
TRBV5-4	-	TRBJ2-3	many	CASSLEGTDTQYF	TGTGCCAGCAGCTTAGAGGGCACAGATACGCAGTATTTT
TRBV18	-	TRBJ1-1	few	CASSPNQGTEAFF	TGTGCCAGCTCACCAAACCAGGGCACTGAAGCTTTCTTT